The clone carrying this T cell receptor beta chain appeared a few times. Antigen: not known. This sample is drawn from a study of T cells after yellow fever vaccination. Production of TCR cDNA was by 5'RACE template switching, which also added a universal primer site and UMIs. TCRdb re-analysed the 5' RACE reads in MiXCR, keeping a single row per CDR3 protein. The table has fewer than 350,000 distinct CDR3 sequences, approximately 3.8% seen once; the top ten hold 23%. Germline V lookup: CDR1 SGHRS, CDR2 YFSETQ. The CDR3 runs to 15 residues. Trimming at V came to 4 bases and at J to 0 bases, leaving 6 bases not matched to a gene. Notes on the study in general: Repertoires sorted by FACS could include abundant clonotypes that are contaminants from the bulk population. Post-booster repertoires again held most primary-vaccination clones (96% CD4, 85% to 90% CD8).

Sequenced material: PBMCs, taken on the day of the yellow fever booster vaccination. The V gene is TRBV5-1, the J gene TRBJ1-2, with 7 bases matching TRBD1. The sequence was collected from a man aged 18 to 29 who received the YFV17D yellow fever vaccine. The DNA for the CDR3 is TGCGCCAGCAGCCCATGGACAGGATCTAACTATGGCTACACCTTC. Encoded protein: CASSPWTGSNYGYTF.